This entry lists 21 T cell receptor beta chains sequenced from one sample in a study of cytomegalovirus exposure and HLA in healthy donors. The study ran its PCR with 60 Vbeta and 13 Jbeta primers. Assay: immunoSEQ multiplex PCR; the TCRdb copy retains only in-frame clones and omits some. This sample's table reports 150,000 to 250,000 clones. The material sequenced was PBMCs. Receptors were obtained from a boy between 10 and 17 years old in good health and CMV-seronegative.

V and J are TRBV4-1 and TRBJ1-5; D may be TRBD1 (5 bases). With 0 bases removed from V and 4 bases from J, the gap between germline ends came to 7 bases. CDR3 length equals 14 residues. Germline assignment: CDR1 MGHRA and CDR2 YSYEKL. Here the CDR3 reads CASSQEGVNQPQHF. CDR3 bases: TGCGCCAGCAGCCAAGAAGGGGTAAATCAGCCCCAGCATTTT.

The gene calls are TRBV7-9 and TRBJ2-5, with 7 bases lining up with TRBD1. J was trimmed by 5 bases and V by 0 bases; bases with no gene match: 3. Germline lookup yields CDR1 SEHNR and CDR2 FQNEAQ (reference sequence). The CDR3 is 14 residues long. The CDR3: CASSLAGGSETQYF. CDR3 DNA: TGTGCCAGCAGCTTAGCAGGGGGCAGTGAGACCCAGTACTTC.

The chain is built from TRBV28 and TRBJ2-7; 7 bases agree with TRBD2. This CDR3 has 11 amino acids. Looked up from germline, CDR1 is MDHEN and CDR2 is SYDVKM. In DNA, the CDR3 is TGTGCGGCTAGCGGCCTCTACGAGCAGTACTTC. Encoded protein: CAASGLYEQYF.

V usage is TRBV4-1 and J usage is TRBJ2-2; D gene ambiguous. The CDR3 loop spans 15 amino acids. Germline-derived CDR1 and CDR2 are MGHRA and YSYEKL. V lost 0 bases and J lost 5, with 10 bases in between. This chain's CDR3 is CASSQDRSLTGELFF. In DNA form, the CDR3 reads TGCGCCAGCAGCCAAGATAGGAGTCTGACCGGGGAGCTGTTTTTT.

The chain recombines TRBV4-1 with TRBJ2-1, with D perhaps matching TRBD2 (6 bases). Germline values: CDR1 MGHRA, CDR2 YSYEKL. The CDR3 is made up of 14 amino acids. V lost 5 bases to trimming and J lost 8 bases, with 16 bases between them. This chain's CDR3 is CASSTSGTLDEQFF. CDR3 in DNA: TGCGCCAGCAGCACGTCCGGGACTCTGGATGAGCAGTTCTTC.

The chain combines TRBV27 with TRBJ2-1; D remains unclear. Germline CDR1 is MNHEY and CDR2 is SMNVEV (reference sequence). The V and J ends lost 5 bases and 7 bases respectively, with 12 bases between them. This CDR3 spans 13 amino acids. As DNA, the CDR3 is TGTGCCAGCAGTCCCCGGGTCTCTAATGAGCAGTTCTTC. Its protein product is CASSPRVSNEQFF.

The chain joins TRBV5-6 to TRBJ1-2; D is undetermined. Between the trimmed V and J ends, which lost 5 bases and 8 bases, there was a span of 13 bases. Germline V gene data show CDR1 as SGHDT and CDR2 as YYEEEE. CDR3 length equals 12 residues. The CDR3, as DNA: TGTGCCAGCAGAAATAGGGCGGGAGGCTACACCTTC. Translating it yields CASRNRAGGYTF.

J is TRBJ2-5 and V is TRBV19; maybe TRBD2 (6 bases). With 10 bases removed from V and 2 bases from J, the gap between germline ends came to 20 bases. This CDR3 is 15 amino acids long. Germline CDR1 reads LNHDA; CDR2 reads SQIVND (reference sequence). The CDR3 here is CATVGGAGRQETQYF. In nucleotides, the CDR3 is TGTGCCACTGTGGGGGGTGCAGGCAGGCAAGAGACCCAGTACTTC.

The genes are TRBV6-5 and TRBJ1-2; TRBD1 matches 7 bases. Germline V lookup: CDR1 MNHEY, CDR2 SVGAGI. V dropped 7 bases and J dropped 3; count of bases not matched to a gene: 8. The CDR3 is made up of 14 amino acids. CDR3 DNA: TGTGCCAGCAAAAGGACAGGTGATCACTATGGCTACACCTTC. Translating gives CASKRTGDHYGYTF.

V and J are TRBV29-1 and TRBJ1-2; 9 bases match TRBD1. The CDR3 consists of 13 residues. Germline values: CDR1 SQVTM, CDR2 ANQGSEA. V lost 6 bases, J lost 5 bases, and 7 bases stayed unmatched. The CDR3 DNA follows: TGCAGCGTCGATACGACAGGGGGTTATGGCTACACCTTC. It specifies CSVDTTGGYGYTF.

This chain joins TRBV6-6 and TRBJ1-1, with TRBD1 as a possible D gene (5 bases). Looked up from germline, CDR1 is MNHNY and CDR2 is SVGAGI (reference sequence). Trimming cost V 7 bases and J 6 bases, with 21 bases left between them. The CDR3 spans 15 residues. The CDR3 DNA follows: TGTGCCAGCACCTACAGCAGGTCCAGGGATCCTGAAGCTTTCTTT. Its translation is CASTYSRSRDPEAFF.

This chain joins TRBV6-5 and TRBJ2-3; TRBD1 aligns across 7 bases. In germline, CDR1 is MNHEY, CDR2 SVGAGI. The CDR3 sequence is 13 residues long. J lost 8 bases, V lost 9 bases, and 11 bases had no gene match. The CDR3 coding sequence is TGTGCCAGTGGGACAGTGAATGATGGTACGCAGTATTTT. Protein: CASGTVNDGTQYF.

The rearrangement links TRBV4-3 to TRBJ2-6; D gene uncertain. The CDR3 is 18 residues long. The ends were cut back, 0 bases at V and 0 bases at J, with 12 bases in the middle. Germline loops: CDR1 LGHNA, CDR2 YSLEER. CDR3 in amino acids: CASSQDPTPLSGANVLTF. CDR3 coding DNA: TGCGCCAGCAGCCAAGATCCCACACCCCTCTCTGGGGCCAACGTCCTGACTTTC.

The chain links TRBV21-1 to TRBJ2-7; TRBD1, the table's D call, was not compared with the DNA. TRBV21-1 is a listed pseudogene. The CDR3 is 14 amino acids. CDR3: CASGPVATAPEQYF. The CDR3 DNA reads TGTGCCAGCGGCCCGGTCGCTACAGCCCCCGAGCAGTACTTC.

This chain joins TRBV9 and TRBJ2-3; a possible D gene is TRBD1 (6 bases). Trimming stripped 2 bases from V and 4 bases from J, with 11 bases between. Germline V gives CDR1 SGDLS, CDR2 YYNGEE. The CDR3 is made up of 14 amino acids. CDR3 loop: CASSVLQGPDTQYF. CDR3 DNA: TGTGCCAGCAGCGTGCTACAGGGCCCAGATACGCAGTATTTT.

This chain connects TRBV6-5 to TRBJ2-1; perhaps TRBD1 as D (6 bases). The CDR3 covers 14 residues. CDR1 is MNHEY and CDR2 is SVGAGI in the germline V gene. The V gene lost 2 bases and the J gene lost 6 bases, with 11 bases spanning the gap. CDR3 region: CASSYMGAGNEQFF. DNA for the CDR3: TGTGCCAGCAGTTACATGGGGGCCGGCAATGAGCAGTTCTTC.

The CDR3 coding sequence is TGTGCCAGCAGCTTTCGACAGGGGGACACCGGGGAGCTGTTTTTT. This translates into CASSFRQGDTGELFF. The chain joins TRBV5-6 to TRBJ2-2, with TRBD1 identical over 9 bases. The CDR3 is 15 residues long. From germline, CDR1 is SGHDT and CDR2 YYEEEE. The junction had 2 bases not matched to a gene; V was cut back by 2 bases and J by 3 bases.

The V call is TRBV5-1, the J call TRBJ2-7; D might be TRBD1 (6 bases). Per the germline V gene, CDR1 is SGHRS and CDR2 is YFSETQ. This CDR3 spans 15 amino acids. Trimming took 0 bases from V and 6 from J, leaving 16 bases between them. The CDR3 DNA sequence: TGCGCCAGCAGCTTGGCCTCCGGGACATCAAGCGAGCAGTACTTC. It translates to CASSLASGTSSEQYF.

The chain links TRBV15 to TRBJ1-2; 9 bases agree with TRBD1. Trimming removed 0 bases from V and 4 bases from J; junction bases left unmatched: 6. This CDR3 is built from 16 residues. Germline CDR1 and CDR2: LNHNV and YYDKDF (reference sequence). The CDR3 loop is CATSRDPSTGGYGYTF. The CDR3 DNA reads TGTGCCACCAGCAGAGATCCCTCGACAGGGGGCTATGGCTACACCTTC.

The chain carries TRBV30 and TRBJ1-4, with D possibly TRBD1 on 6 matching bases. CDR3 length: 17 residues. Germline loops: CDR1 GTSNPN, CDR2 SVGIG (reference sequence). V was trimmed by 0 bases and J by 0 bases, leaving 14 bases between them. The CDR3 DNA reads as TGTGCCTGGAGTGTAGCACAGGGATTTGCAACTAATGAAAAACTGTTTTTT. Its protein is CAWSVAQGFATNEKLFF.

This chain's CDR3 is CASRPDRAGNTEAFF. The CDR3 DNA follows: TGTGCCAGCAGGCCTGACAGGGCTGGGAACACTGAAGCTTTCTTT. This chain joins TRBV6-5 and TRBJ1-1, with 7 bases matching TRBD1. V was clipped by 6 bases and J by 1 base; unmatched bases: 8. The CDR3 length is 15 residues. Germline assignment: CDR1 MNHEY and CDR2 SVGAGI.